The present T cell receptor beta chain was sequenced within a study of regulatory T cells in long-lasting Graves disease. Overall study results and limits: Persistent patients had more shared public clonotypes (2,741) than new patients (around 950). With persistent disease, TRBV28, TRBJ1-2 and TRBJ2-5 were the favored segments.

This clonotype was picked up a small number of times. Its target is unknown. CDR3 length equals 17 residues. The V and J ends lost 3 bases and 4 bases respectively, with 21 bases between them. CDR1 and CDR2 from the germline V gene are LNHDA and SQIVND (reference sequence). Sequencing libraries for TCR beta were prepared with iRepertoire HTBI primers and Arm-PCR of CDR3 regions. Using its own MiXCR run on the multiplex PCR reads, TCRdb lists one record per CDR3 protein. Counted here are roughly 300,000 distinct CDR3 sequences, 15% to 20% occurring once; the ten biggest clones make up 25% to 30%. The time point: persistent/refractory GD, antithyroid drugs over 5 years with positive TRAb. PBMC-derived RNA was used for the TCR library.

The receptor comes from a female donor with Graves disease. The sample consisted of peripheral blood mononuclear cells (PBMCs), taken when the disease was refractory, from a patient treated with antithyroid drugs. This chain connects TRBV19 to TRBJ1-1; the D gene is possibly TRBD1 (6 bases). Here the CDR3 reads CASSIGFLLGGSTEAFF. In DNA form, the CDR3 reads TGTGCCAGTAGTATTGGGTTCTTGTTAGGGGGAAGCACTGAAGCTTTCTTT.